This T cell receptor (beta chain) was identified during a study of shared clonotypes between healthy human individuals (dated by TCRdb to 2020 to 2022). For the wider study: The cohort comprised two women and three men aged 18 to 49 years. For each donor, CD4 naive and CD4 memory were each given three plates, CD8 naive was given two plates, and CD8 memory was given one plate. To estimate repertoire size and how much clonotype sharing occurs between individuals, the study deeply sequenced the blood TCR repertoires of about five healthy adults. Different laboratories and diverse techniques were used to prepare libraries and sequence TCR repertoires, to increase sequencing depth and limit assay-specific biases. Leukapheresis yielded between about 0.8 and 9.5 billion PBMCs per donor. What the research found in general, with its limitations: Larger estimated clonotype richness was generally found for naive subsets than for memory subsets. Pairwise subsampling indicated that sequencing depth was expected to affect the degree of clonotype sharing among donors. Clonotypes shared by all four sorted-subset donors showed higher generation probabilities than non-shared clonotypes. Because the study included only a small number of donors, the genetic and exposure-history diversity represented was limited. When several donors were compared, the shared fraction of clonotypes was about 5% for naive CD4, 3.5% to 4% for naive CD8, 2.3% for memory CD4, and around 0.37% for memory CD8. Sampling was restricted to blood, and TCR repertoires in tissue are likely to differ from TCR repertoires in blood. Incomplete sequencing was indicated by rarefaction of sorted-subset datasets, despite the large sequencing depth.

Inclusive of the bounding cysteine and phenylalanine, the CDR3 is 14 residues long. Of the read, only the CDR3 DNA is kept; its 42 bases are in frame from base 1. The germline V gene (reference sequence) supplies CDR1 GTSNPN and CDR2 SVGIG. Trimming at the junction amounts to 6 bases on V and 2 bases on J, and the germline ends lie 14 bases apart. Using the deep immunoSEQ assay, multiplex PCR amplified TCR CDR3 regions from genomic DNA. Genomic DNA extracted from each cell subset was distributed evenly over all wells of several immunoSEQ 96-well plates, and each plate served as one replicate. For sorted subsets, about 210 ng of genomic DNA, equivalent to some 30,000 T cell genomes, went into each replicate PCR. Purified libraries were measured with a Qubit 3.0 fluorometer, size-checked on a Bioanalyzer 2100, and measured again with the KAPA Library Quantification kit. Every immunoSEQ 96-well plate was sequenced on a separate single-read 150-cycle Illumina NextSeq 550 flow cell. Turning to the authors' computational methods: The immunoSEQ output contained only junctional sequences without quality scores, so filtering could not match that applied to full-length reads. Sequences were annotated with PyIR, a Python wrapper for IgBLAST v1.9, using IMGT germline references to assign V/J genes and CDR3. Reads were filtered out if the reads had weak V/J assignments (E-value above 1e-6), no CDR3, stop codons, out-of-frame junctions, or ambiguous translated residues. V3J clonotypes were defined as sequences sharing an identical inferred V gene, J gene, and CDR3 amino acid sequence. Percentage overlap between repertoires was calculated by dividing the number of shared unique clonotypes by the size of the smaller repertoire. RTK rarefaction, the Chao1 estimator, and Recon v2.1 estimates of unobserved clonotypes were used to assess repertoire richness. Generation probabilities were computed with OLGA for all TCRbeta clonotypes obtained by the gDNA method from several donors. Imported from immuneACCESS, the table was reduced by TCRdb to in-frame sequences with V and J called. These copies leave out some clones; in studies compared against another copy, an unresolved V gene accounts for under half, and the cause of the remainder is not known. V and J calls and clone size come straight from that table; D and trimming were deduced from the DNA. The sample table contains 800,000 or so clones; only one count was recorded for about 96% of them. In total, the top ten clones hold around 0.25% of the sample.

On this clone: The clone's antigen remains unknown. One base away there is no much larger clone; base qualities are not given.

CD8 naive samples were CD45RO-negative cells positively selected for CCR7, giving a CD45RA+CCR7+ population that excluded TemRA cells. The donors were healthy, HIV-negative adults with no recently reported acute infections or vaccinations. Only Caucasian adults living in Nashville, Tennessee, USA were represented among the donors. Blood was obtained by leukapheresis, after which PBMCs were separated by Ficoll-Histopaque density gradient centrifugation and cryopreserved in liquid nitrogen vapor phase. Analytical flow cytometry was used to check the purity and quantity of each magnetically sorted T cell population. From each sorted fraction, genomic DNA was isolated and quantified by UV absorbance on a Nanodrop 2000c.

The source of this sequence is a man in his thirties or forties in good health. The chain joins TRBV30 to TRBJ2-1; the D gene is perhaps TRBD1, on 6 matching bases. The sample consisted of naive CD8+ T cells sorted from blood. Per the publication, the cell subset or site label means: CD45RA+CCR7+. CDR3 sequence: CACGFGQPYNEQFF. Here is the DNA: TGTGCCTGCGGATTCGGACAGCCCTACAATGAGCAGTTCTTC. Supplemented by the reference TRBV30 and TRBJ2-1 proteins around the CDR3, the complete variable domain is SQTIHQWPATLVQPVGSPLSLECTVEGTSNPNLYWYRQAAGRGLQLLFYSVGIGQISSEVPQNLSASRPQDRQFILSSKKLLLSDSGFYLCACGFGQPYNEQFFGPGTRLTVL.